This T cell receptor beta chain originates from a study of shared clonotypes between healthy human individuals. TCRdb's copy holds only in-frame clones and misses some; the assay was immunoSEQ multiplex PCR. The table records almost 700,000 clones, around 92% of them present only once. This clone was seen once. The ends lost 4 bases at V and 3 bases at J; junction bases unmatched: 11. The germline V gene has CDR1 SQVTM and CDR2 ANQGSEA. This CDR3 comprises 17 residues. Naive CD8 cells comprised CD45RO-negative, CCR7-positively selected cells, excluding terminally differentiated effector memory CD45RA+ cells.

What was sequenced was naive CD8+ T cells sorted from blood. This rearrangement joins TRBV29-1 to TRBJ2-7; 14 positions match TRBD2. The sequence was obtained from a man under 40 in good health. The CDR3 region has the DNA TGCAGCGTTGTCTGGTGGGGGACTAGCGGGAGTTTCTACGAGCAGTACTTC. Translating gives CSVVWWGTSGSFYEQYF.